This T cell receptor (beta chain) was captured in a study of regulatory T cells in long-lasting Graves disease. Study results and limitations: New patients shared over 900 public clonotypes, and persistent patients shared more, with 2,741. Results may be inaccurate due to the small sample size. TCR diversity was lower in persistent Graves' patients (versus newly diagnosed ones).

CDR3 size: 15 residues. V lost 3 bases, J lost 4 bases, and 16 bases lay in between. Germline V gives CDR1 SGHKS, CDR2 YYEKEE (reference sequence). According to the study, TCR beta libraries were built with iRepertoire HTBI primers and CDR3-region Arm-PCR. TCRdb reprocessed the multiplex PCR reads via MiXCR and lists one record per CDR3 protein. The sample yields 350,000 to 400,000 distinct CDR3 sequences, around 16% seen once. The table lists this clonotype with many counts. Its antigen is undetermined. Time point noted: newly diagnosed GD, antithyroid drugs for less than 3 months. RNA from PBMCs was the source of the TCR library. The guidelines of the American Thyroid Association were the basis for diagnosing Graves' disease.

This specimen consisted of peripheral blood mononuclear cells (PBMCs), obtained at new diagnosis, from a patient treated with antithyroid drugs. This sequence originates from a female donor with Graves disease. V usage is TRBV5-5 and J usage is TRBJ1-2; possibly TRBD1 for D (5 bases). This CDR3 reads CASSSGTAFGYGYTF. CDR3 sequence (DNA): TGTGCCAGCAGCTCCGGGACGGCATTTGGCTATGGCTACACCTTC. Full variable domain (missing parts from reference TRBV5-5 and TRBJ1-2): DAGVTQSPTHLIKTRGQQVTLRCSPISGHKSVSWYQQVLGQGPQFIFQYYEKEERGRGNFPDRFSARQFPNYSSELNVNALLLGDSALYLCASSSGTAFGYGYTFGSGTRLTVV.